The 18 T cell receptor beta chains below were found in one sample sequenced in a study of PD-1 blockade in classical Hodgkin lymphoma. Noted time point: newly diagnosed, previously untreated cHL patient sample. By magnetic negative selection, CD8+ T cells were isolated from the thawed PBMCs. Method: immunoSEQ multiplex PCR; TCRdb's copy keeps in-frame clones and lacks some. This table has about 21,000 clones, 80% to 90% appearing once. The source material was CD8+ T cells from blood. These receptors came from a human donor with classical Hodgkin lymphoma.

This rearrangement joins TRBV5-6 to TRBJ2-7, with 10 positions matching TRBD1. CDR1 and CDR2 from the germline V gene are SGHDT and YYEEEE. Trimming at V came to 4 bases and at J to 5 bases, leaving 9 bases not matched to a gene. The length of the CDR3 is 15 residues. In DNA form, the CDR3 reads TGTGCCAGCAGCCGGACCGGGACAGGGGACCACGAGCAGTACTTC. Protein: CASSRTGTGDHEQYF.

The V call is TRBV6-1, the J call TRBJ1-2, with D unresolved. V was cut by 8 bases and J by 4 bases, with 11 bases left in between. CDR3 length: 12 residues. Germline loops: CDR1 MNHNS, CDR2 SASEGT. CDR3 in DNA: TGTGCCAGCCCCGGTGAGCTCTATGGCTACACCTTC. Its protein product is CASPGELYGYTF.

V usage is TRBV7-6 and J usage is TRBJ1-5; D may be TRBD1 (6 bases). V was cut by 1 base and J by 0 bases, with 10 bases left in between. The CDR3 contains 16 residues. Germline V gene lookup returns CDR1 SGHVS and CDR2 FNYEAQ. In nucleotides, the CDR3 is TGTGCCAGCAGCTTAGAAGGGGGATATAGCAATCAGCCCCAGCATTTT. Translated: CASSLEGGYSNQPQHF.

The chain has TRBV5-6 and TRBJ2-2; 8 nucleotides line up with TRBD2. The germline gives CDR1 SGHDT, CDR2 YYEEEE. This CDR3 contains 14 residues. V shed 2 bases, J shed 7 bases, and the junction held 4 bases outside the gene matches. The chain's CDR3 is CASSFQRGYGELFF. The DNA for the CDR3 is TGTGCCAGCAGCTTCCAGCGGGGGTACGGGGAGCTGTTTTTT.

This rearrangement joins TRBV27 to TRBJ2-1; D perhaps matches TRBD2 (6 bases). CDR1 and CDR2 from the germline V gene are MNHEY and SMNVEV (reference sequence). This CDR3 is 16 amino acids long. V shed 2 bases and J shed 0 bases, with 11 bases lying between them. The CDR3 DNA sequence: TGTGCCAGCAGTTTAGCTAGCGCCGTCTCCTACAATGAGCAGTTCTTC. It yields the protein CASSLASAVSYNEQFF.

The chain links TRBV4-1 to TRBJ1-2; D uncertain. CDR3 length equals 17 residues. The germline V gene encodes CDR1 MGHRA and CDR2 YSYEKL. Trimming left V 0 bases short and J 2 bases short, with 16 bases between. The CDR3: CASSQDEGTQWNYGYTF. The DNA for the CDR3 is TGCGCCAGCAGCCAAGATGAGGGAACCCAATGGAACTATGGCTACACCTTC.

This rearrangement joins TRBV18 to TRBJ1-2; D remains unclear. Trimming cost V 6 bases and J 7 bases, with 15 bases left between them. The germline CDR1 and CDR2 sequences are KGHSH and LQKENI. This CDR3 contains 13 residues. CDR3 DNA: TGTGCCAGCTCCCCCGAATGGGTAAGTGGCTACACCTTC. Translating it yields CASSPEWVSGYTF.

By share of the sample, this clone is medium-sized (0.01 to 0.1%). The V gene is TRBV13, the J gene TRBJ1-5; no clear D gene. Between the trimmed V and J ends, which lost 5 bases and 8 bases, there was a span of 13 bases. Germline V gene lookup returns CDR1 PRHDT and CDR2 FYEKMQ (reference sequence). The CDR3 covers 13 residues. The CDR3 sequence: CASSQGRRKPQHF. The CDR3 DNA is TGTGCCAGCAGCCAAGGCCGTAGGAAGCCCCAGCATTTT.

This rearrangement joins TRBV7-2 to TRBJ1-5; D is unclear. Germline-derived CDR1 and CDR2 are SGHTA and FQGNSA. V dropped 3 bases and J dropped 6 bases, with 9 bases sitting between them. This CDR3 region has 13 residues. The CDR3 region is CASSFTTSQPQHF. CDR3 coding DNA: TGTGCCAGCAGCTTCACGACTAGTCAGCCCCAGCATTTT.

The DNA of the CDR3 is TGCGCCAGCAGCCTCCCCCGGCAAGGGGTCGGAAACACCATATATTTT. This codes for CASSLPRQGVGNTIYF. The chain uses TRBV4-1 and TRBJ1-3; maybe TRBD1 (5 bases). The V end lost 4 bases, the J end lost 4 bases, and 17 bases lay between the germline ends. The CDR3 covers 16 residues. CDR1 MGHRA and CDR2 YSYEKL come from the germline V gene.

The chain links TRBV4-1 to TRBJ2-1, with 11 bases aligning to TRBD2. This CDR3 has 17 residues. CDR1 is MGHRA, CDR2 YSYEKL, per germline. V shed 2 bases and J 4 bases; nucleotides not matched to a gene: 7. CDR3 coding DNA: TGCGCCAGCAGCCAATCCAGGGGACTAGCGGTATACAATGAGCAGTTCTTC. Residues: CASSQSRGLAVYNEQFF.

The rearrangement uses TRBV5-1 and TRBJ2-1; D is unclear. CDR1 and CDR2 (germline): SGHRS, YFSETQ. CDR3 length: 13 amino acids. V shed 4 bases and J shed 3 bases, with 8 bases lying between them. In DNA, the CDR3 is TGCGCCAGCAGCCAGGACGTCTACAATGAGCAGTTCTTC. This codes for CASSQDVYNEQFF.

This clone was seen only a few times. The genes are TRBV7-9 and TRBJ2-3; D might be TRBD2 (6 bases). The CDR3 totals 13 residues. The germline gives CDR1 SEHNR, CDR2 FQNEAQ (reference sequence). Between the trimmed V and J ends, which lost 5 bases and 4 bases, there was a span of 10 bases. The CDR3 loop reads CASSRGTADTQYF. The CDR3 nucleotides read TGTGCCAGCAGCCGCGGGACCGCAGATACGCAGTATTTT.

The rearrangement links TRBV5-4 to TRBJ2-7; TRBD1 matches at 9 bases. V trimming: 2 bases; J trimming: 5 bases; junction bases outside the gene matches: 5. The CDR3 is made up of 14 amino acids. The germline V gene encodes CDR1 SGHNT and CDR2 YYREEE (reference sequence). This CDR3 reads CASSLGTGRNEQYF. CDR3 coding DNA: TGTGCCAGCAGCTTAGGGACAGGGAGGAACGAGCAGTACTTC.

The chain uses TRBV7-3 and TRBJ2-5; tentatively, D is TRBD1 or TRBD2 (6 bases each). Germline loops: CDR1 SGHTA, CDR2 FQGTGA. This CDR3 has 16 amino acids. The germline V and J ends were trimmed by 5 bases and 5 bases, with 21 bases remaining between them. The CDR3 nucleotides read TGTGCCAGCAGCCGCCTTGGAAGGGGGGAGCCGGAGACCCAGTACTTC. Amino acids: CASSRLGRGEPETQYF.

The chain is built from TRBV2 and TRBJ2-1, with D possibly being TRBD1 or TRBD2 (6 bases each). The germline CDR1 and CDR2 sequences are SNHLY and FYNNEI. The CDR3 is 17 residues long. Trimming pared 0 bases from V and 5 bases from J, leaving 17 bases between. CDR3 in DNA: TGTGCCAGCAGTGAAGCAACAGGGAGGTCTTATAACAATGAGCAGTTCTTC. It encodes CASSEATGRSYNNEQFF. Combining the CDR3 with reference TRBV2 and TRBJ2-1 gives the whole variable domain EPEVTQTPSHQVTQMGQEVILRCVPISNHLYFYWYRQILGQKVEFLVSFYNNEISEKSEIFDDQFSVERPDGSNFTLKIRSTKLEDSAMYFCASSEATGRSYNNEQFFGPGTRLTVL.

V usage is TRBV10-2 and J usage is TRBJ2-7; D gene uncertain. The CDR3 runs to 14 residues. Germline V lookup: CDR1 WSHSY, CDR2 SAAADI. V was cut by 3 bases and J by 3 bases, with 12 bases left in between. For the CDR3, the DNA is TGCGCCAGCAGTGAACGGCAGTTGAACTACGAGCAGTACTTC. It is translated as CASSERQLNYEQYF.

The chain carries TRBV5-1 and TRBJ2-7, with a tentative D call TRBD1 (5 bases). Trimming shortened V by 0 bases and J by 3 bases, and 10 bases separated the two germline ends. The CDR3 runs to 14 residues. CDR1 SGHRS and CDR2 YFSETQ come from the germline V gene. CDR3 loop: CASSLEQDFYEQYF. DNA for the CDR3: TGCGCCAGCAGCTTGGAACAGGATTTCTACGAGCAGTACTTC.